These 9 T cell receptor beta chains came from one sample sequenced in a study of cytomegalovirus exposure and HLA in healthy donors. This table comes from immunoSEQ multiplex PCR, and its TCRdb copy is limited to in-frame clones, with some not included. Found here are 120,000 to 150,000 clones, around 90% of them singletons; the top ten hold 7.5% to 9%. Source material: PBMCs. These TCRs come from a man younger than 35 in good health and CMV-seropositive.

The genes are TRBV6-5 and TRBJ1-4; 9 bases agree with TRBD1. This CDR3 region has 14 residues. The V segment lost 4 bases and the J segment 10 bases; nucleotides outside the gene matches: 7. The germline CDR1 and CDR2 sequences are MNHEY and SVGAGI. The CDR3 nucleotides read TGTGCCAGCAGTTGGGACAGGGCGGGGGGAAAACTGTTTTTT. It is translated as CASSWDRAGGKLFF.

The genes are TRBV7-2 and TRBJ1-1, with D unresolved. V was pared by 5 bases and J by 5 bases, with 12 bases between. CDR3 size: 13 residues. Germline CDR1 reads SGHTA; CDR2 reads FQGNSA. CDR3 in amino acids: CASSIAGWTEAFF. DNA for the CDR3: TGTGCCAGCAGCATCGCGGGCTGGACTGAAGCTTTCTTT.

The chain is built from TRBV5-1 and TRBJ2-7; D may be TRBD2 (6 bases). In germline, CDR1 is SGHRS, CDR2 YFSETQ. The CDR3 extends over 15 amino acids. The V end was cut by 1 base, the J end by 2 bases, with 13 bases between. The CDR3 here is CASSLSTGGTYEQYF. The CDR3 DNA reads as TGCGCCAGCAGCTTGTCTACCGGGGGTACCTACGAGCAGTACTTC.

With respect to this clone: Mismatch with germline at one junction end may stem from a read error. The chain has TRBV5-4 and TRBJ2-3; TRBD2 aligns across 9 bases. CDR1 SGHNT and CDR2 YYREEE come from the germline V gene (reference sequence). CDR3 length: 16 residues. The CDR3 coding sequence is TGTGCCAGCAGCCTGGCTTCCGGGACTAGCACTGATACGCAGTATTTT. Protein sequence: CASSLASGTSTDTQYF. Variable domain in full (rest from reference TRBV5-4 and TRBJ2-3): ETGVTQSPTHLIKTRGQQVTLRCSSQSGHNTVSWYQQALGQGPQFIFQYYREEENGRGNFPPRFSGLQFPNYSSELNVNALELDDSALYLCASSLASGTSTDTQYFGPGTRLTVL.

The genes are TRBV6-5 and TRBJ2-7, with D maybe TRBD1 (5 bases). Germline values: CDR1 MNHEY, CDR2 SVGAGI. Between the trimmed V and J ends, which lost 0 bases and 1 base, there was a span of 13 bases. The CDR3 runs 16 residues. DNA of the CDR3: TGTGCCAGCAGTTACTCGATGGGGCAGGCGTCCTACGAGCAGTACTTC. This gives the protein CASSYSMGQASYEQYF.

This chain links TRBV27 with TRBJ1-2, with 7 nucleotides matching TRBD1. Trimming removed 3 bases from V and 5 bases from J; junction bases left unmatched: 3. Germline V gives CDR1 MNHEY, CDR2 SMNVEV (reference sequence). This CDR3 contains 13 residues. CDR3 nucleotides: TGTGCCAGCAGTTTGACAGGGATTTATGGCTACACCTTC. It codes for CASSLTGIYGYTF.

This clone was observed a handful of times. This chain connects TRBV7-9 to TRBJ2-3, with no clear D. Germline V gene data show CDR1 as SEHNR and CDR2 as FQNEAQ (reference sequence). The CDR3 sequence is 16 residues long. V shed 6 bases and J shed 7 bases, with 23 bases lying between them. The CDR3 protein is CASSPSRSPNTNTQYF. The CDR3 DNA follows: TGTGCCAGCAGTCCCTCGAGGAGCCCGAATACGAATACGCAGTATTTT.

The V and J genes are TRBV7-9 and TRBJ1-1; unclear D gene. The CDR3 runs 13 residues. The germline V and J ends were trimmed by 5 bases and 1 base, with 8 bases remaining between them. The germline gives CDR1 SEHNR, CDR2 FQNEAQ (reference sequence). The CDR3 protein is CASSAQSNTEAFF. The CDR3, as DNA: TGTGCCAGCAGCGCTCAGTCGAACACTGAAGCTTTCTTT.

The CDR3 loop is CASSYVQGTEAFF. CDR3 nucleotides: TGTGCCAGCAGCTATGTCCAGGGAACTGAAGCTTTCTTT. The J gene is TRBJ1-1, the V gene TRBV14, with D perhaps TRBD1 (5 bases). The CDR3 length is 13 residues. CDR1 and CDR2 (germline): SGHDN, FVKESK. V was clipped by 5 bases and J by 5 bases, with 12 bases between them.